This T cell receptor beta chain emerged from a study of shared clonotypes between healthy human individuals. In the study overall: Donor composition was two women and a few men, aged 18 to 49. General study points: Between a handful of donors, naive CD4 clonotypes were shared at a level of approximately 5%.

Clones were read by immunoSEQ multiplex PCR, and TCRdb kept only the in-frame ones, dropping some. The sample lists about 2 million clones; 85% to 95% were seen once. Points on this clone: Its antigen is currently unknown. Other DNA sequences of this sample code for an identical CDR3.

The sequencing sample was made of naive CD4+ T cells sorted from blood. The subset was: CD45RA+ positively selected. The clonotype originates from a man aged 18 to 29 in good health.

CDR3: CASSPGTSGSTDTQYF. The CDR3 coding sequence is TGTGCCAGCAGCCCGGGGACTAGCGGGAGTACAGATACGCAGTATTTT. The J gene is TRBJ2-3, the V gene TRBV5-4; 14 bases line up with TRBD2. V shed 4 bases and J 3 bases; nucleotides not matched to a gene: 4. Germline V gene lookup returns CDR1 SGHNT and CDR2 YYREEE (reference sequence). The length of the CDR3 is 16 residues.